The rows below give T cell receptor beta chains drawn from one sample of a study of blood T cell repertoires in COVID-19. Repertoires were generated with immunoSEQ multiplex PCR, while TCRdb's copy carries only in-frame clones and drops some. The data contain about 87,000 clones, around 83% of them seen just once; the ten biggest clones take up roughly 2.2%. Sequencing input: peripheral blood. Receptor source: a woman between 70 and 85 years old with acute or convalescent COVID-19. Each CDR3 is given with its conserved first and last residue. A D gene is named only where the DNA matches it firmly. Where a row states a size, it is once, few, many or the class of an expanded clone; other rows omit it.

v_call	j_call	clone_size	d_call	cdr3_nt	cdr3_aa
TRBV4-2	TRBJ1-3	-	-	TGTGCCAGCAGCCAAGGTCGGAACACCATATATTTT	CASSQGRNTIYF
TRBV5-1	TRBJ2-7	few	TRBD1	TGCGCCAGCACCCCGGGACAGGGATCCGAGCAGTACTTC	CASTPGQGSEQYF
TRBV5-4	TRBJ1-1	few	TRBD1	TGTGCCAGCAGCTTGTTCCAGGGGGCGGAAGCTTTCTTT	CASSLFQGAEAFF
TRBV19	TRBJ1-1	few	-	TGTGCCAGTAGTCGCGAGGGATTAAACACTGAAGCTTTCTTT	CASSREGLNTEAFF
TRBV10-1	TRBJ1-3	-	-	TGCGCCAGCAGTCTAGGTTCGAACTCTGGAAACACCATATATTTT	CASSLGSNSGNTIYF
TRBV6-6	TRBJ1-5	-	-	TGTGCCAGCATCCAGGGGTTAGGCAATCAGCCCCAGCATTTT	CASIQGLGNQPQHF
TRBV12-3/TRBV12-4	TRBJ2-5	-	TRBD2	TGTGCCAGCAGTTGGGGGGGGCAAGAGACCCAGTACTTC	CASSWGGQETQYF
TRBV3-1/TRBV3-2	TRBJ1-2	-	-	TGTGCCAGCAGCCACCCCGACCCAGGCAGGGCGCATGGCTACACCTTC	CASSHPDPGRAHGYTF
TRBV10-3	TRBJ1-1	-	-	TGTGCCATCAGTGGTAAAGGAGACCCGTCTTTCTTT	CAISGKGDPSFF
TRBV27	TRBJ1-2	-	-	TGTGCCAGCAGTCCCCGGACAGAGACATATTCCTGGACCTCTGGCTACACCTTC	CASSPRTETYSWTSGYTF
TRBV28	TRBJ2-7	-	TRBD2	TGTGCCAGCCCCCCCTCTAGCGGGGGGGAGAAAAACGAGCAGTACTTC	CASPPSSGGEKNEQYF
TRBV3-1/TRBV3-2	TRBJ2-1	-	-	TGTGCCAGCAGCCAAGAGGTTACGCGCTATGAGCAGTTCTTC	CASSQEVTRYEQFF
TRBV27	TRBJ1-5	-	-	TGTGCCAGCAGTTCTCGTTATAGCAATCAGCCCCAGCATTTT	CASSSRYSNQPQHF
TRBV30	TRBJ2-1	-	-	TGTGCCTGGAGTAGCGGCGGGGTCCACAATGAGCAGTTCTTC	CAWSSGGVHNEQFF